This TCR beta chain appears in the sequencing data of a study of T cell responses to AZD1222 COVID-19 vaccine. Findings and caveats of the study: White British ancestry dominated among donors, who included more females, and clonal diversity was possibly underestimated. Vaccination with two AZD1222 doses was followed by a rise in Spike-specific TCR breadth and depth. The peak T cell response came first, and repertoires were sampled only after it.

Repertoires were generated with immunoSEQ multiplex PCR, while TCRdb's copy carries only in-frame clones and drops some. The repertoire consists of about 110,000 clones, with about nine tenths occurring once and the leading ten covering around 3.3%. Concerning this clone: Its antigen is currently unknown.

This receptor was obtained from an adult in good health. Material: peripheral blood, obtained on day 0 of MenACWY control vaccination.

The chain's CDR3 is CASSQGSGWTEAFF. CDR3 DNA: TGTGCCAGCAGCCAAGGGAGCGGATGGACTGAAGCTTTCTTT. The chain combines TRBV28 with TRBJ1-1; D ambiguous. Germline-derived CDR1 and CDR2 are MDHEN and SYDVKM. V lost 6 bases to trimming and J lost 5 bases, with 16 bases between them. There are 14 residues in the CDR3.